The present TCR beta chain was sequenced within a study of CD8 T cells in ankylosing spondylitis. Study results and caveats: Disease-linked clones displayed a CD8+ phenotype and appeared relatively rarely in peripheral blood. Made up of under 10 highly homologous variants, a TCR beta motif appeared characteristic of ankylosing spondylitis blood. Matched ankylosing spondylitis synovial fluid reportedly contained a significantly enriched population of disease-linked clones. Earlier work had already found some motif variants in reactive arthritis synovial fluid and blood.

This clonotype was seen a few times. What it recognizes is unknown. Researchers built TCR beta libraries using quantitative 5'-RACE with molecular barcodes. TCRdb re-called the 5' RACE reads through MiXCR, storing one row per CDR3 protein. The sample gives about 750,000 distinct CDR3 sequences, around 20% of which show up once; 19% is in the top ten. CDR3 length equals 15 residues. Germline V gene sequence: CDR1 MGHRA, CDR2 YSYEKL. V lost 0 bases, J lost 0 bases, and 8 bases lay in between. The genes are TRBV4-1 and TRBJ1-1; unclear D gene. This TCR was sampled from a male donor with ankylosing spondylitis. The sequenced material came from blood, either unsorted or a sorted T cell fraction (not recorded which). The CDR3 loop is CASSQEGRMNTEAFF. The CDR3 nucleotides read TGCGCCAGCAGCCAAGAAGGGCGGATGAACACTGAAGCTTTCTTT.